One and the same sample provided the 5 T cell receptor beta chains below, sequenced in a study of cytomegalovirus exposure and HLA in healthy donors. Researchers ran the PCR with 60 Vbeta and 13 Jbeta primers. Clones were sequenced by immunoSEQ multiplex PCR, and TCRdb holds only the in-frame ones, with some missing. The sample consists of approximately 150,000 clones, about four fifths of them appearing once. The sample was PBMCs. These receptors were taken from a man aged 25 to 40 in good health and CMV-seronegative.

The chain links TRBV5-4 to TRBJ2-1, with 15 positions matching TRBD2. The CDR3 runs to 16 residues. The junction had 9 bases not matched to a gene; V was cut back by 4 bases and J by 10 bases. Germline CDR1 and CDR2: SGHNT and YYREEE (reference sequence). CDR3 region: CASSPPRTSGREEQFF. As DNA, the CDR3 is TGTGCCAGCAGCCCTCCCAGGACTAGCGGGAGGGAGGAGCAGTTCTTC.

This sequence joins TRBV10-2 and TRBJ2-7; D is possibly TRBD2 (6 bases). V was pared by 7 bases and J by 2 bases, with 15 bases between. Germline V gives CDR1 WSHSY, CDR2 SAAADI. The CDR3 runs to 14 residues. The CDR3 loop reads CASILTSSPYEQYF. DNA of the CDR3: TGCGCCAGCATCCTGACTAGTTCCCCCTACGAGCAGTACTTC.

The rearrangement joins TRBV7-6 to TRBJ1-1; D unresolved. Trimming took 1 base from V and 4 from J, leaving 13 bases between them. Germline CDR1 and CDR2: SGHVS and FNYEAQ. The CDR3 has 15 amino acids. CDR3 DNA: TGTGCCAGCAGCTTAGAAAAGAACGCAGGCACTGAAGCTTTCTTT. Its translation: CASSLEKNAGTEAFF.

The chain couples TRBV10-3 to TRBJ2-2, with TRBD2 matching 8 bases. Germline CDR1 is ENHRY and CDR2 is SYGVKD. Trimming removed 0 bases from V and 6 bases from J; junction bases left unmatched: 6. The CDR3 has 16 residues. The CDR3 sequence is CAISESGSGIAGELFF. The CDR3 coding sequence is TGTGCCATCAGTGAGTCGGGTAGCGGGATAGCCGGGGAGCTGTTTTTT.

In its sample, this clone was seen once. The V gene is TRBV5-4, the J gene TRBJ2-1; D uncertain. CDR1 SGHNT and CDR2 YYREEE come from the germline V gene (reference sequence). The CDR3 is made up of 15 amino acids. Trimming pared 3 bases from V and 0 bases from J, leaving 10 bases between. CDR3 nucleotide sequence: TGTGCCAGCAGCTCTGGATCTAGCTCCTACAATGAGCAGTTCTTC. Encoded protein: CASSSGSSSYNEQFF.